This is a list of T cell receptor beta chains from one sample in a study of blood T cell repertoires in COVID-19. Clones were read by immunoSEQ multiplex PCR, and TCRdb kept only the in-frame ones, dropping some. The repertoire holds tens of thousands of clones, roughly 87% seen once, with approximately 5.9% in the top ten. The sample taken for sequencing was peripheral blood. The receptors originated from a man in his sixties with acute or convalescent COVID-19. Each CDR3 is given with its conserved first and last residue. Each record gives: J gene, CDR3 length, V gene, CDR3 protein.

TRBJ2-1,12,TRBV18,CASSPTGYEQFF
TRBJ1-3,16,TRBV9,CASSAPRGSSGNTIYF
TRBJ2-2,14,TRBV6-2/TRBV6-3,CASSYRTGTGELFF
TRBJ2-2,17,TRBV5-8,CASSLSRQGAGTGELFF
TRBJ2-1,16,TRBV24-1,CATSDALAGSYNEQFF
TRBJ2-4,19,TRBV28,CASSPWGSGGSGSENIQYF
TRBJ2-7,11,TRBV11-3,CASSAGLFSAF
TRBJ1-2,16,TRBV4-3,CASSQDSTAPYHGYTF
TRBJ2-5,16,TRBV6-6,CASKPGSRGDIETQYF
TRBJ1-1,14,TRBV19,CASSLTGVNTEAFF
TRBJ1-3,14,TRBV7-2,CASSLAGQGNTIYF
TRBJ2-3,16,TRBV7-2,CASSFGGGPHSDTQYF
TRBJ2-2,18,TRBV7-2,CASSLRPHGGPVTGELFF
TRBJ2-7,14,TRBV19,CASSVRDRGYEQYF
TRBJ1-1,13,TRBV6-5,CASSSAYRGQAFF
TRBJ2-1,13,TRBV7-2,CASSLELVAEQFF
TRBJ2-5,15,TRBV19,CASSIGRQIQETQYF
TRBJ2-7,14,TRBV9,CASSVGQGVYEQYF
TRBJ2-3,15,TRBV4-1,CASSPNGRGGDTQYF
TRBJ2-2,15,TRBV5-4,CASKPGTGIPGELFF
TRBJ1-5,13,TRBV6-6,CASALADNQPQHF
TRBJ1-2,13,TRBV6-5,CASSYSDRDGYTF
TRBJ1-1,16,TRBV19,CASNPLGWGGDTEAFF
TRBJ1-4,14,TRBV5-6,CASSLVDNREKLFF
TRBJ2-7,15,TRBV6-5,CASHGLAGASYEQYF
TRBJ2-7,15,TRBV19,CASSIQLAGAAEQYF
TRBJ1-2,14,TRBV5-1,CASSLGTGQDGYTF
TRBJ1-5,15,TRBV3-1/TRBV3-2,CASSQDVQDNQPQHF
TRBJ1-4,15,TRBV4-3,CASSHNGQGEQKLFF